This TCR beta chain came from a study of CD8 T cells in cerebrospinal fluid in Alzheimer's disease. Study in general: Clonal expansion of CSF T cells was measured with plate-based and droplet-based single-cell sequencing. Regarding the study as a whole: Finding EBV-specific TCRs in cerebrospinal fluid does not show EBV causes Alzheimer's disease.

Each CDR3 protein gets one entry in TCRdb, which reprocessed the 10x single-cell sequencing reads and gives no DNA. Its listing shows approximately 1,400 distinct CDR3 sequences. A note on this clonotype: Its target is unknown.

Participants were all in good physical condition and free of acute infection. Live CSF cells were sorted with a live/dead marker for droplet-based sequencing. This CDR3 comprises 12 residues. CDR1 and CDR2 (germline): LNHDA, SQIVND (reference sequence). The sequence derives from a human donor with mild cognitive impairment. The material sequenced was cerebrospinal fluid. The V gene is TRBV19, the J gene TRBJ1-1. CDR3 sequence: CASSTRKTEAFF.